These T cell receptor beta chains were read from a single sample in a study of blood T cell repertoires in COVID-19. The method was immunoSEQ multiplex PCR; TCRdb's version includes in-frame clones alone and lacks a portion of them. There are roughly 250,000 clones in the sample; around three quarters occur only once, and 3.3% lies in the top ten. Source material: peripheral blood. The receptors come from a woman of 80 years or more with acute or convalescent COVID-19. CDR3s include the opening cysteine and the closing phenylalanine or tryptophan. D genes are given only for firm matches. Clone size is given for some rows only: seen once, a few or many times, or a class if the clone is expanded.

len,j_gene,d_gene,abundance,v_gene,CDR3nt,CDR3aa
13,TRBJ2-3,TRBD2,.,TRBV10-2,TGCGCCAGCAGCGGGGGGAGCACAGATACGCAGTATTTT,CASSGGSTDTQYF
14,TRBJ2-1,.,.,TRBV29-1,TGCAGCGTGAAGACTAGTGGGGCCCCTGCCGGGCAGTTCTTC,CSVKTSGAPAGQFF
16,TRBJ1-4,.,.,TRBV5-1,TGCGCCAGCACCCTCGGACATCCTGCAACTAATGAAAAACTGTTTTTT,CASTLGHPATNEKLFF
15,TRBJ1-5,.,.,TRBV27,TGTGCCAGCAGTTTATCGGTGGCAGGGGATCAGCCCCAGCATTTT,CASSLSVAGDQPQHF
15,TRBJ1-5,.,.,TRBV2,TGTGCCAGCAGTGACGAGGGAAGGCTGGGGAAACTGGGGCATTTT,CASSDEGRLGKLGHF
16,TRBJ2-5,TRBD1,.,TRBV11-2,TGTGCCAGCAGCTCCCTTGGAAGGGGGCAGCAAGAGACCCAGTACTTC,CASSSLGRGQQETQYF
14,TRBJ1-5,TRBD1,.,TRBV9,TGTGCCAGCAGCCCCACAGGGGGCGAGCAGCCCCAGCATTTT,CASSPTGGEQPQHF
16,TRBJ2-2,TRBD1,few,TRBV5-1,TGCGCCACCCGTTCGACCGGGACAGGGGGCACCGGGGAGCTGTTTTTT,CATRSTGTGGTGELFF
15,TRBJ2-7,TRBD2,.,TRBV4-1,TGCGCCAGCAGCAGCTACGGGACTAGCGGGAGGGTGGAGTACTTC,CASSSYGTSGRVEYF
14,TRBJ1-2,TRBD1,.,TRBV6-2/TRBV6-3,TGTGCCAGCAGTTCTGGACAGGGGTACTATGGCTACACCTTC,CASSSGQGYYGYTF
17,TRBJ2-2,TRBD2,.,TRBV5-6,TGTGCCAGCAGCCAAATAGGACTAGCGGATAACACCGGGGAGCTGTTTTTT,CASSQIGLADNTGELFF
14,TRBJ1-2,TRBD1,.,TRBV3-1/TRBV3-2,TGTGCCAGCAGCCGTGGACAGGGGATCTATGGCTACACCTTC,CASSRGQGIYGYTF
20,TRBJ1-2,TRBD1,once,TRBV18,TGTGCCAGCTCACCACTTTCACAGGGGTCCCGACCTCACGCTAACTATGGCTACACCTTC,CASSPLSQGSRPHANYGYTF